This T cell receptor beta chain was profiled in a study of blood T cell repertoires in COVID-19. How the authors handled the data: Nucleated cell counts were estimated from reference gene primer amplification. Libraries were prepared by immunoSEQ multiplex PCR; TCRdb keeps only in-frame clonotypes and omits some of them. From that table come the V and J calls and clone size; the DNA was used to work out D and trimming. The sample lists under 250,000 clones; around 88% were seen once. Germline V gene lookup returns CDR1 SNHLY and CDR2 FYNNEI. The V and J ends lost 8 bases and 1 base, in that order; junction bases with no gene match: 7. The CDR3 consists of 14 residues.

This receptor was identified in a man aged 45-60 years with active or convalescent COVID-19. The chain employs TRBV2 and TRBJ2-5; 7 bases match TRBD1. Sequences were obtained from peripheral blood. CDR3 residues: CASGIGTAQETQYF. As DNA, the CDR3 is TGTGCCAGCGGGATCGGGACAGCCCAAGAGACCCAGTACTTC.